The 23 T cell receptor beta chains listed next were all sequenced from one sample in a study of beta chain features in type 1 diabetes. cDNA synthesis used the whole RNA isolate, giving expressed TCRB sequences. Generated by immunoSEQ multiplex PCR, the TCRdb table keeps only in-frame clones and is missing some. The data contain hundreds of thousands of clones, over 65% of them singletons. Sequencing was performed on naive CD4+ T cells from blood. The receptors here all came from a man aged 30-40 years in good health.

V gene TRBV11-2 combines with J gene TRBJ2-1; D is undetermined. Trimming pared 5 bases from V and 2 bases from J, leaving 13 bases between. The CDR3 covers 15 residues. Germline CDR1 and CDR2: SGHAT and FQNNGV. The CDR3: CASSPRTATYNEQFF. CDR3 DNA: TGTGCCAGCAGCCCTCGAACAGCGACCTACAATGAGCAGTTCTTC.

The V gene is TRBV7-9, the J gene TRBJ2-7; 9 positions agree with TRBD1. Germline loops: CDR1 SEHNR, CDR2 FQNEAQ (reference sequence). The CDR3 length is 14 residues. Germline trimming cut 6 bases from V and 5 bases from J; bases unmatched to any gene: 8. CDR3: CASSPTGGRNEQYF. The CDR3 coding sequence is TGTGCCAGCAGTCCGACAGGGGGAAGGAACGAGCAGTACTTC.

The chain links TRBV19 to TRBJ2-2, with 7 bases fitting TRBD2. With 1 base clipped from V and 2 bases from J, the junction kept 4 bases outside the gene matches. CDR3 length equals 16 residues. Per germline, CDR1 LNHDA and CDR2 SQIVND (reference sequence). The CDR3 nucleotides are TGTGCCAGTAGTATAGGACTAGCCGATAACACCGGGGAGCTGTTTTTT. This translates into CASSIGLADNTGELFF.

The chain is built from TRBV30 and TRBJ2-1; D is ambiguous. The V end was cut by 4 bases, the J end by 0 bases, with 7 bases between. CDR1 GTSNPN and CDR2 SVGIG come from the germline V gene (reference sequence). The CDR3 totals 13 residues. The CDR3 DNA sequence: TGTGCCTGGACCAGGAGCTCCTACAATGAGCAGTTCTTC. Translating it yields CAWTRSSYNEQFF.

The chain has TRBV29-1 and TRBJ2-5, with a weak D call TRBD2 (5 bases). The CDR3 contains 11 residues. V shed 7 bases and J shed 5 bases, with 11 bases lying between them. Germline V gives CDR1 SQVTM, CDR2 ANQGSEA. The CDR3 protein is CSGRLRETQYF. In DNA form, the CDR3 reads TGCAGCGGAAGACTACGGGAGACCCAGTACTTC.

The rearrangement uses TRBV5-1 and TRBJ1-1; D remains ambiguous. Trimming shortened V by 2 bases and J by 2 bases, and 10 bases separated the two germline ends. The length of the CDR3 is 14 residues. Looked up from germline, CDR1 is SGHRS and CDR2 is YFSETQ. The CDR3 is CASSLGFVNTEAFF. The CDR3 nucleotides are TGCGCCAGCAGCTTAGGATTTGTTAACACTGAAGCTTTCTTT.

The V and J genes are TRBV4-3 and TRBJ2-7; D is uncertain. V was pared by 0 bases and J by 6 bases, with 9 bases between. The germline V gene encodes CDR1 LGHNA and CDR2 YSLEER. CDR3 length: 13 residues. The CDR3 reads CASSQEISSEQYF. As DNA, the CDR3 is TGCGCCAGCAGCCAAGAGATCTCTTCCGAGCAGTACTTC.

This clone has more than one count but fewer than ten. The genes are TRBV30 and TRBJ2-4; D might be TRBD1 (6 bases). The CDR3 sequence is 12 residues long. Trimming stripped 5 bases from V and 8 bases from J, with 13 bases between. Germline CDR1 GTSNPN, CDR2 SVGIG (reference sequence). The DNA for the CDR3 is TGTGCCTGGGGGACATTCGAGCACATTCAGTACTTC. Its protein is CAWGTFEHIQYF.

V usage is TRBV30 and J usage is TRBJ1-5; D remains unclear. Germline CDR1 and CDR2: GTSNPN and SVGIG (reference sequence). Between the trimmed V and J ends, which lost 0 bases and 7 bases, there was a span of 13 bases. The CDR3 covers 14 residues. CDR3 region: CAWSVMEGGQPQHF. For the CDR3, the DNA is TGTGCCTGGAGTGTTATGGAGGGCGGACAGCCCCAGCATTTT.

The CDR3, as DNA: TGCAGCGTTGGGGACGCGAGGGCCACTGAAGCTTTCTTT. It yields the protein CSVGDARATEAFF. The gene calls are TRBV29-1 and TRBJ1-1, with D tentatively TRBD1 (5 bases). From germline, CDR1 is SQVTM and CDR2 ANQGSEA. CDR3 length: 13 amino acids. The V end was cut by 4 bases, the J end by 4 bases, with 13 bases between. Variable domain in full (rest from reference TRBV29-1 and TRBJ1-1): SAVISQKPSRDICQRGTSLTIQCQVDSQVTMMFWYRQQPGQSLTLIATANQGSEATYESGFVIDKFPISRPNLTFSTLTVSNMSPEDSSIYLCSVGDARATEAFFGQGTRLTVV.

The chain links TRBV5-1 to TRBJ2-5, with unresolved D. The CDR3 contains 13 residues. Germline CDR1 is SGHRS and CDR2 is YFSETQ. The V end lost 1 base, the J end lost 3 bases, and 7 bases lay between the germline ends. The CDR3 DNA sequence: TGCGCCAGCAGCTTGATGGCTGAAGAGACCCAGTACTTC. This translates into CASSLMAEETQYF. The entire variable domain, with the rest obtained from reference TRBV5-1 and TRBJ2-5, is as follows: KAGVTQTPRYLIKTRGQQVTLSCSPISGHRSVSWYQQTPGQGLQFLFEYFSETQRNKGNFPGRFSGRQFSNSRSEMNVSTLELGDSALYLCASSLMAEETQYFGPGTRLLVL.

The CDR3 nucleotides read TGTGCCAGTAGTATCTCTGGACAGGGCCTTTCGGAGACCCAGTACTTC. This gives the protein CASSISGQGLSETQYF. The V and J genes are TRBV19 and TRBJ2-5; 8 positions agree with TRBD1. Germline loops: CDR1 LNHDA, CDR2 SQIVND (reference sequence). CDR3 length: 16 residues. Losses at the gene ends were 3 bases for V and 5 bases for J; bases not matched to a gene: 11.

This rearrangement joins TRBV19 to TRBJ2-5; TRBD2 aligns across 13 bases. V was pared by 4 bases and J by 5 bases, with 7 bases of the junction left unmatched. The CDR3 is 16 residues long. Germline loops: CDR1 LNHDA, CDR2 SQIVND (reference sequence). This CDR3 is CASSTGLAGARETQYF. As DNA, the CDR3 is TGTGCCAGTAGTACCGGACTAGCGGGAGCCCGGGAGACCCAGTACTTC.

Only a few counts were recorded for this clone. The DNA of the CDR3 is TGCAGCACCACGACATACAGGGAGATAGAGACCCAGTACTTC. Protein: CSTTTYREIETQYF. This chain joins TRBV29-1 and TRBJ2-5; D might be TRBD1 (6 bases). The length of the CDR3 is 14 residues. Per germline, CDR1 SQVTM and CDR2 ANQGSEA. Trimming pared 8 bases from V and 4 bases from J, leaving 20 bases between.

The chain is built from TRBV4-2 and TRBJ2-7, with TRBD2 matching 10 bases. Per the germline V gene, CDR1 is LGHNA and CDR2 is YNFKEQ. V dropped 4 bases and J dropped 5; count of bases not matched to a gene: 8. CDR3 length: 15 residues. The CDR3 DNA sequence: TGTGCCAGCAGCCCGCGGCCTAGCGGGGGTCACGAGCAGTACTTC. Its translation is CASSPRPSGGHEQYF.

The rearrangement joins TRBV30 to TRBJ2-5, with 9 bases matching TRBD2. The CDR3 sequence is 15 residues long. The V segment lost 3 bases and the J segment 3 bases; nucleotides outside the gene matches: 8. Germline-derived CDR1 and CDR2 are GTSNPN and SVGIG (reference sequence). CDR3 protein: CAWSRAGLAKETQYF. CDR3 in DNA: TGTGCCTGGAGCCGGGCGGGACTAGCAAAAGAGACCCAGTACTTC.

This sequence joins TRBV11-2 and TRBJ2-6; no clear D gene. The CDR3 contains 16 residues. V dropped 1 base and J dropped 0 bases, with 7 bases sitting between them. Germline CDR1 and CDR2: SGHAT and FQNNGV. The DNA for the CDR3 is TGTGCCAGCAGCTTAGTCGCCGGCTCTGGGGCCAACGTCCTGACTTTC. It encodes CASSLVAGSGANVLTF.

The J gene is TRBJ2-1, the V gene TRBV28; D ambiguous. V was cut by 1 base and J by 11 bases, with 15 bases left in between. CDR3 length equals 14 residues. CDR1 MDHEN and CDR2 SYDVKM come from the germline V gene. CDR3 protein: CASSLFLANPKQFF. As DNA, the CDR3 is TGTGCCAGCAGTTTATTTCTGGCAAACCCCAAGCAGTTCTTC.

V gene TRBV29-1 combines with J gene TRBJ2-5; 7 positions match TRBD2. The junction had 7 bases not matched to a gene; V was cut back by 5 bases and J by 1 base. The CDR3 is 14 residues long. Germline CDR1 SQVTM, CDR2 ANQGSEA. The CDR3 spells CSVSGGASQETQYF. CDR3 sequence (DNA): TGCAGCGTTTCGGGGGGAGCCAGCCAAGAGACCCAGTACTTC.

Points on this clone: A junction boundary mismatches the germline segment, possibly from a read error. The CDR3 DNA reads as TGCACCGTTTACAGGATTGACTATGGCTACACCTTC. It specifies CTVYRIDYGYTF. The chain joins TRBV29-1 to TRBJ1-2; D might be TRBD1 (5 bases). The CDR3 has 12 amino acids. The germline CDR1 and CDR2 sequences are SQVTM and ANQGSEA.

The chain recombines TRBV7-9 with TRBJ2-3; perhaps D is TRBD1 or TRBD2 (5 bases each). V was trimmed by 4 bases and J by 1 base, leaving 18 bases between them. CDR3 length: 17 amino acids. Germline V CDR1 and CDR2: SEHNR, FQNEAQ (reference sequence). CDR3 coding DNA: TGTGCCAGCAGCTCTTCCGGTGGGACCGCAGGCACAGATACGCAGTATTTT. Translation: CASSSSGGTAGTDTQYF.

This clone showed up just a few times. Other nucleotide sequences in the sample specify the same CDR3. The rearrangement joins TRBV20-1 to TRBJ1-1; D not resolved. Trimming removed 3 bases from V and 1 base from J, with 0 bases in between. The CDR3 has 10 amino acids. Germline V gives CDR1 DFQATT, CDR2 SNEGSKA (reference sequence). The CDR3 loop reads CSARNTEAFF. The DNA of the CDR3 is TGCAGTGCTAGGAACACTGAAGCTTTCTTT.

The V call is TRBV29-1, the J call TRBJ2-4, with 10 bases lining up with TRBD2. In germline, CDR1 is SQVTM, CDR2 ANQGSEA. J was trimmed by 7 bases and V by 3 bases; bases with no gene match: 12. The CDR3 has 16 residues. The CDR3 DNA sequence: TGCAGCGTTGAGGTTCTAGCGGGGGCCTCGGGGAACATTCAGTACTTC. This codes for CSVEVLAGASGNIQYF.